Presented here are 16 T cell receptor beta chains from one specimen sequenced in a study of T cells expressing NK-cell markers. Using the 5' RACE reads, TCRdb records one entry per CDR3 protein without DNA. Here the sample table reports over 100,000 distinct CDR3 sequences. The sequenced sample was blood T cells: a sorted CD56 or NKG2C T cell subset, CD4+ or CD8+ T cells, or bulk PBMC T cells (not recorded which). Source of these receptors: a woman aged 18 to 75 in good health.

This chain connects TRBV25-1 to TRBJ1-1. The CDR3 extends over 17 amino acids. Germline lookup yields CDR1 MGHDK and CDR2 SYGVNS. The chain's CDR3 is CASSEYSQGGVNTEAFF.

This sequence joins TRBV9 and TRBJ2-4; no DNA is available, so the TRBD1 call from TCRdb remains unchecked. The CDR3 spans 16 residues. Germline loops: CDR1 SGDLS, CDR2 YYNGEE. The CDR3 region is CASSTDPGGVFNIQYF.

The V gene is TRBV30, the J gene TRBJ2-7. The germline V gene has CDR1 GTSNPN and CDR2 SVGIG (reference sequence). The CDR3 loop spans 12 amino acids. The CDR3 sequence: CAWSVPTYEQYF.

This sequence joins TRBV28 and TRBJ2-1. Germline CDR1 reads MDHEN; CDR2 reads SYDVKM. The CDR3 totals 16 residues. The CDR3: CASSLLLDVGSNEQFF.

The chain links TRBV12-3 or TRBV12-4 to TRBJ2-1; TCRdb returns TRBD2, unconfirmable since there is no DNA. The length of the CDR3 is 14 residues. The CDR3 is CASSFRDSDNEQFF.

CDR3 protein: CASSPSTGQGGQPQHF. The chain joins TRBV7-9 to TRBJ1-5; no DNA is available, so the TRBD1 call from TCRdb remains unchecked. The V gene's germline CDR1 is SEHNR and CDR2 FQNEAQ (reference sequence). The CDR3 extends over 16 amino acids.

The chain couples TRBV19 to TRBJ2-3; the TCRdb call, TRBD1, lacks DNA for checking. Germline V gives CDR1 LNHDA, CDR2 SQIVND (reference sequence). The CDR3 loop spans 14 amino acids. The CDR3 is CASSGQGDTDTQYF.

The rearrangement joins TRBV19 to TRBJ2-1; the D gene TCRdb calls, TRBD2, cannot be checked with no DNA. Germline values: CDR1 LNHDA, CDR2 SQIVND (reference sequence). The CDR3 has 18 amino acids. CDR3 sequence: CASSLPGTSGSSYNEQFF.

V and J are TRBV19 and TRBJ2-2; the D call of TRBD1 rests on TCRdb alone, since no DNA is present to check it. The length of the CDR3 is 14 residues. Germline V gene sequence: CDR1 LNHDA, CDR2 SQIVND (reference sequence). The CDR3 sequence: CASRGQQNTGELFF.

The chain has TRBV20-1 and TRBJ2-2; there is no DNA to check the TCRdb D call of TRBD2. Germline V lookup: CDR1 DFQATT, CDR2 SNEGSKA (reference sequence). CDR3 size: 17 residues. CDR3 sequence: CSASDAIRTGETGELFF.

This chain joins TRBV30 and TRBJ2-1; TCRdb names TRBD2, which stays unverified in the absence of DNA. The V gene's germline CDR1 is GTSNPN and CDR2 SVGIG (reference sequence). The CDR3 totals 17 residues. This chain's CDR3 is CAWSIQGLAGGYNEQFF.

The V call is TRBV5-6, the J call TRBJ2-5; TCRdb indicates TRBD1, and absent DNA this call remains unverified. CDR1 and CDR2 (germline): SGHDT, YYEEEE. The CDR3 has 15 residues. CDR3 sequence reads: CASSLVPEYQETQYF.

The chain uses TRBV10-3 and TRBJ2-5; there is no DNA to check the TCRdb D call of TRBD2. The CDR3 has 20 amino acids. Per the germline V gene, CDR1 is ENHRY and CDR2 is SYGVKD. CDR3 amino acids: CAISETRLAGGALDMETQYF.

The rearrangement uses TRBV12-3 or TRBV12-4 and TRBJ2-1; TCRdb lists TRBD2, though no DNA is available to test this call. This CDR3 spans 14 amino acids. CDR3 residues: CASSLGARGGEQFF.

The chain combines TRBV20-1 with TRBJ2-1; as DNA is missing, the TRBD2 call by TCRdb cannot be tested. The CDR3 contains 19 residues. Germline CDR1 DFQATT, CDR2 SNEGSKA (reference sequence). This chain's CDR3 is CSARPWGETGLAAHNEQFF.

The V and J genes are TRBV5-1 and TRBJ2-7. CDR3 length equals 12 residues. The germline CDR1 and CDR2 sequences are SGHRS and YFSETQ. The CDR3 region is CASSLINNEQYF.